This entry lists 27 T cell receptor beta chains sequenced from one sample in a study of CD8+CD57+ T cells in acquired aplastic anemia. Genomic DNA, the template, was used for profiling of the TCR beta VDJ and CDR3. TCRdb used MiXCR to reprocess the reads, holding one entry per CDR3 protein. The sample has 400,000 to 500,000 distinct CDR3 sequences, 55% to 75% seen once. The material sequenced was sorted CD4+, CD8+, or CD8+CD57+ T cells (not recorded which) from PBMCs. These receptors were obtained from a human donor in good health, serving as a control.

The CDR3 coding sequence is TGCAGTGCTAATGGGGAAACCCACAATGAGCAGTATTTT. Translation gives CSANGETHNEQYF. V usage is TRBV20-1 and J usage is TRBJ2-3; D unresolved. From germline, CDR1 is DFQATT and CDR2 SNEGSKA (reference sequence). The ends were cut back, 4 bases at V and 11 bases at J, with 19 bases in the middle. This CDR3 contains 13 residues.

This clonotype was detected many times. The CDR3 region has the DNA TGCAGTGCTAGAGGTGCTAGCGGGGCCGACGAGCAGTACTTC. Its protein product is CSARGASGADEQYF. The chain has TRBV20-1 and TRBJ2-7; 9 nucleotides agree with TRBD2. The CDR3 length is 14 residues. CDR1 and CDR2 from the germline V gene are DFQATT and SNEGSKA (reference sequence). The J segment lost 5 bases and the V segment lost 1 base, leaving 6 bases of the junction unmatched.

This CDR3 reads CASSPNPGQGVGQPQHF. As DNA, the CDR3 is TGTGCCAGCAGCCCCAATCCGGGACAGGGGGTTGGGCAGCCCCAGCATTTT. The rearrangement joins TRBV4-2 to TRBJ1-5; 11 bases match TRBD1. V dropped 4 bases and J dropped 7; count of bases not matched to a gene: 12. The CDR3 spans 17 residues. Germline CDR1 LGHNA, CDR2 YNFKEQ.

As to this clonotype: This sequence may be a read error, since a much larger clone differs from it by one base. The V and J genes are TRBV2 and TRBJ2-1, with 11 nucleotides matching TRBD2. Germline V gene lookup returns CDR1 SNHLY and CDR2 FYNNEI. The length of the CDR3 is 16 residues. The CDR3 loop is CASSYSGTSGLDEQLF. Written as DNA, the CDR3 is TGTGCCAGCAGCTATTCCGGGACTAGCGGTCTTGATGAGCAGCTCTTC.

This chain uses TRBV7-2 with TRBJ1-6; no firm D call. The CDR3 runs to 15 residues. Germline CDR1 reads SGHTA; CDR2 reads FQGNSA. The V and J ends lost 8 bases and 16 bases respectively, with 27 bases between them. CDR3 in DNA: TGTGCCAGCTATATAGGTAGGCGGCCGAATACTCCGCTCCACTTT. Translation: CASYIGRRPNTPLHF.

The CDR3 bases are TGTGCCAGCAGCTTTGACAGGGCCAACGCGCAGTACTTCACCTTC. It translates to CASSFDRANAQYFTF. The gene calls are TRBV7-2 and TRBJ1-2; TRBD1 matches 7 bases. The ends lost 3 bases at V and 13 bases at J; junction bases unmatched: 17. Germline CDR1 is SGHTA and CDR2 is FQGNSA. The CDR3 has 15 amino acids. The complete variable domain, with remaining parts taken from reference TRBV7-2 and TRBJ1-2, reads GAGVSQSPSNKVTEKGKDVELRCDPISGHTALYWYRQSLGQGLEFLIYFQGNSAPDKSGLPSDRFSAERTGGSVSTLTIQRTQQEDSAVYLCASSFDRANAQYFTFGSGTRLTVV.

This clonotype was seen repeatedly, ten times or more. This chain joins TRBV4-1 and TRBJ1-4, with 11 bases matching TRBD1. The CDR3 contains 17 residues. The germline V gene encodes CDR1 MGHRA and CDR2 YSYEKL. Trimming cost V 4 bases and J 1 base; bases outside gene matches: 5. Written as DNA, the CDR3 is TGCGCCAGCAGCCGGGGGACAGGGGGGCTAACTAATGAAAAACTGTTTTTT. Its translation is CASSRGTGGLTNEKLFF.

V usage is TRBV9 and J usage is TRBJ2-7; 9 nucleotides line up with TRBD1. Germline trimming cut 0 bases from V and 4 bases from J; bases unmatched to any gene: 8. The CDR3 is 16 amino acids. Germline V gives CDR1 SGDLS, CDR2 YYNGEE. In DNA form, the CDR3 reads TGTGCCAGCAGCGTAGCCGGGACAGGGCAAACTTACGAGCAGTACTTC. Translating it yields CASSVAGTGQTYEQYF.

The rearrangement joins TRBV20-1 to TRBJ2-7, with 9 bases that match TRBD2. CDR1 is DFQATT, CDR2 SNEGSKA, per germline (reference sequence). J lost 4 bases, V lost 3 bases, and 7 bases had no gene match. The length of the CDR3 is 14 residues. CDR3: CSARRLAGRYEQYF. CDR3 DNA: TGCAGTGCTAGGAGGCTAGCGGGGCGTTACGAGCAGTACTTC.

The genes are TRBV10-1 and TRBJ1-2; TRBD1 agrees at 12 bases. Germline V lookup: CDR1 WNHNN, CDR2 SYGVQD (reference sequence). With V trimmed by 0 bases and J by 7 bases, 9 bases remained unmatched. This CDR3 has 17 residues. The CDR3 nucleotides read TGCGCCAGCAGTGAGTCGACCCCGGGGACAGGGGGCTTTGGCTACACCTTC. Its protein product is CASSESTPGTGGFGYTF.

The chain joins TRBV2 to TRBJ2-7; unclear D gene. The germline gives CDR1 SNHLY, CDR2 FYNNEI. V was clipped by 6 bases and J by 8 bases, with 20 bases between them. This CDR3 is built from 14 residues. CDR3 in amino acids: CASSVPGTSTQQYF. In DNA, the CDR3 is TGTGCCAGCAGCGTCCCCGGCACCTCCACCCAGCAGTACTTC.

This clonotype was observed at least ten times. The CDR3 DNA sequence: TGTGCCAGCAGTCCATATAGCACAGATACGCAGTATTTT. Its protein is CASSPYSTDTQYF. The V gene is TRBV27, the J gene TRBJ2-3; no definite D call. V shed 5 bases and J shed 0 bases, with 6 bases lying between them. Germline V gene lookup returns CDR1 MNHEY and CDR2 SMNVEV (reference sequence). The CDR3 runs to 13 residues.

The sample holds a few counts of this clonotype. The genes are TRBV10-3 and TRBJ1-6; D not certain. CDR1 is ENHRY and CDR2 is SYGVKD in the germline V gene. This CDR3 contains 11 residues. V dropped 8 bases and J dropped 7 bases, with 6 bases sitting between them. CDR3 amino acids: CAIPSNSPLHF. The DNA of the CDR3 is TGTGCCATCCCTAGCAATTCACCCCTCCACTTT.

This chain connects TRBV11-2 to TRBJ2-7; D may be TRBD2 (6 bases). CDR3 length equals 16 residues. The V gene lost 5 bases and the J gene lost 5 bases, with 22 bases spanning the gap. Germline-derived CDR1 and CDR2 are SGHAT and FQNNGV. In DNA form, the CDR3 reads TGTGCCAGCAGCCCCTCGGAGGGTGGGGAGACCCACGAGCAGTACTTC. This translates into CASSPSEGGETHEQYF.

This chain joins TRBV20-1 and TRBJ2-7; TRBD1 or TRBD2 may be the D gene (6 bases each). CDR3 length: 13 residues. With 5 bases removed from V and 4 bases from J, the gap between germline ends came to 15 bases. Germline CDR1 DFQATT, CDR2 SNEGSKA (reference sequence). The CDR3 coding sequence is TGCAGTGCTGCGGTGGGGGGCAAATACGAGCAGTACTTC. Its protein is CSAAVGGKYEQYF.

This rearrangement joins TRBV9 to TRBJ1-1; the D gene is possibly TRBD1 (6 bases). This CDR3 comprises 15 residues. CDR1 and CDR2 (germline): SGDLS, YYNGEE. Trimming shortened V by 0 bases and J by 0 bases, and 9 bases separated the two germline ends. The CDR3 region is CASSVAGQMNTEAFF. CDR3 DNA sequence: TGTGCCAGCAGCGTAGCCGGACAGATGAACACTGAAGCTTTCTTT.

With respect to this clonotype: The CDR3 does not close with the conserved phenylalanine or tryptophan, likely indicating a read error. The limits of the CDR3 on the DNA are not certain, so only TCRdb's listed CDR3 is given. The rearrangement links TRBV2 to TRBJ1-1; no check of the table's D call, TRBD1, against the DNA was made. The CDR3 region is 16 residues in length, termini included. Per the germline V gene, CDR1 is SNHLY and CDR2 is FYNNEI. The CDR3 protein is CASSEWGEGGYGYTFG.

In regard to this clonotype: Relative to the germline gene, one junction end is altered; a read error may explain this. CDR3 protein: CARSTGETQYF. CDR3 nucleotide sequence: TGCGCCAGGAGTACGGGCGAGACCCAGTACTTC. This chain connects TRBV7-2 to TRBJ2-5, with D hard to call. CDR1 is SGHTA, CDR2 FQGNSA, per germline. The CDR3 totals 11 residues.

The V call is TRBV11-1, the J call TRBJ2-7, with D maybe TRBD2 (6 bases). CDR3 length: 13 residues. V was pared by 5 bases and J by 5 bases, with 13 bases between. Germline CDR1 is SGHAT and CDR2 is FQDESV (reference sequence). The DNA for the CDR3 is TGTGCCAGCAGCATAGGCACTAGCCACGAGCAGTACTTC. Its translation: CASSIGTSHEQYF.

Many counts were recorded for this clonotype. The chain uses TRBV6-2 or TRBV6-3 and TRBJ1-1; the D gene is possibly TRBD1 (5 bases). V was shortened by 5 bases and J by 0 bases, with 16 bases between the two germline ends. Per the germline V gene, CDR1 is MNHEY and CDR2 is SVGEGT. This CDR3 has 16 residues. The chain's CDR3 is CASSATQTAMNTEAFF. CDR3 DNA: TGTGCCAGCAGTGCTACCCAGACAGCCATGAACACTGAAGCTTTCTTT.

This clonotype was detected many times. The gene calls are TRBV7-2 and TRBJ2-3; 11 bases match TRBD2. From germline, CDR1 is SGHTA and CDR2 FQGNSA. V shed 1 base, J shed 1 base, and the junction held 7 bases outside the gene matches. There are 18 residues in the CDR3. Written as DNA, the CDR3 is TGTGCCAGCAGCTTAGTTTCTAGCGGGGGGCTTGGCACAGATACGCAGTATTTT. Its protein product is CASSLVSSGGLGTDTQYF.

In its sample, this clonotype was seen a few times. The rearrangement links TRBV7-2 to TRBJ1-1; D is possibly TRBD1 (6 bases). Germline V gene lookup returns CDR1 SGHTA and CDR2 FQGNSA. The CDR3 loop spans 15 amino acids. V was pared by 6 bases and J by 5 bases, with 19 bases between. CDR3 loop: CASSPWGGAGTEAFF. CDR3 sequence (DNA): TGTGCCAGCAGTCCTTGGGGGGGCGCGGGGACTGAAGCTTTCTTT.

Points on this clonotype: The conserved closing phenylalanine or tryptophan is absent in this CDR3, likely reflecting a read error. The DNA is left out, because the CDR3 cannot be placed on it with certainty; the CDR3 is given as TCRdb lists it. The chain is built from TRBV2 and TRBJ1-6; TRBD1, the table's D call, lacks a check against the DNA. Germline CDR1 SNHLY, CDR2 FYNNEI. The CDR3 extends over 15 residues, inclusive of both ends. The CDR3 here is CASSEGDGNTIYFGE.

As to this clonotype: It is likely a read error, because the conserved phenylalanine at the end of the CDR3 is missing. The V and J genes are TRBV12-3 or TRBV12-4 and TRBJ1-4; a possible D gene is TRBD1 (6 bases). CDR3 length: 14 amino acids. V was pared by 2 bases and J by 6 bases, with 10 bases between. CDR3 bases: TGTGCCAGCAGTTTAAGGCAGGGGCATGAAAAACTGTTTCTT. Its protein product is CASSLRQGHEKLFL.

The gene calls are TRBV5-1 and TRBJ2-5; D not certain. With 4 bases removed from V and 0 bases from J, the gap between germline ends came to 16 bases. CDR1 SGHRS and CDR2 YFSETQ come from the germline V gene. This CDR3 has 16 residues. CDR3 region: CASSLTVASYQETQYF. Here the CDR3 DNA reads TGCGCCAGCAGCCTCACGGTTGCATCCTACCAAGAGACCCAGTACTTC. Variable domain in full (rest from reference TRBV5-1 and TRBJ2-5): KAGVTQTPRYLIKTRGQQVTLSCSPISGHRSVSWYQQTPGQGLQFLFEYFSETQRNKGNFPGRFSGRQFSNSRSEMNVSTLELGDSALYLCASSLTVASYQETQYFGPGTRLLVL.

This sequence joins TRBV5-6 and TRBJ2-7; no definite D call. Germline V gene lookup returns CDR1 SGHDT and CDR2 YYEEEE. The CDR3 runs to 14 residues. V lost 4 bases and J lost 4, with 15 bases in between. The CDR3 sequence is CASSLADGSYEQYF. CDR3 DNA: TGTGCCAGCAGCCTGGCCGACGGGTCATACGAGCAGTACTTC.

This clonotype was seen at least ten times. This chain joins TRBV2 and TRBJ2-2; TRBD2 might be the D (5 bases). Germline V gene data show CDR1 as SNHLY and CDR2 as FYNNEI. The germline V and J ends were trimmed by 8 bases and 7 bases, with 14 bases remaining between them. The CDR3 contains 13 residues. The CDR3 loop reads CASSGRGGGELFF. The CDR3, as DNA: TGTGCCAGCTCTGGGCGTGGAGGCGGGGAGCTGTTTTTT. The variable domain in full, completed from reference TRBV2 and TRBJ2-2, reads EPEVTQTPSHQVTQMGQEVILRCVPISNHLYFYWYRQILGQKVEFLVSFYNNEISEKSEIFDDQFSVERPDGSNFTLKIRSTKLEDSAMYFCASSGRGGGELFFGEGSRLTVL.